The present entry profiles one T cell receptor beta chain with its context. No antigen is known for it. Under the authors' procedure: Without quality scores, immunoSEQ junctional reads could not be filtered like full-length reads. Libraries were prepared by immunoSEQ multiplex PCR; TCRdb keeps only in-frame clonotypes and omits some of them. V and J calls and clone size are copied from that table; D and trimming were computed from the DNA. The table includes about 2 million clones, around 95% detected once. V dropped 1 base and J dropped 6 bases, with 2 bases sitting between them. CDR1 and CDR2 from the germline V gene are SGHRS and YFSETQ. This CDR3 is 11 amino acids long. CD45RA+ naive and CD45RA-negative memory subsets were separated from CD4+ cells. These data originate in a study of shared clonotypes between healthy human individuals. Study-wide results and caveats: The researchers took only blood, and tissue repertoires probably look different. It was expected that sequencing depth would affect clonotype sharing among donors.

The rearrangement joins TRBV5-1 to TRBJ2-4; D is unclear. The sample taken for sequencing was naive CD4+ T cells sorted from blood. Subset noted: CD45RA+ positively selected. The source is a man aged 18 to 35 in good health. The CDR3 bases are TGCGCCAGCAGCTTGTTAAACATTCAGTACTTC. Encoded protein: CASSLLNIQYF.